The 24 T cell receptor beta chains in this list originate from one sample, sequenced in a study of blood T cells in healthy people across ages. It was with a sample-barcoded 5' primer and a J-beta primer mix that a second PCR of roughly 7 to 12 cycles was run. TCRdb processed the 5' RACE reads anew with MiXCR; each CDR3 protein has one entry. The table lists more than 700,000 distinct CDR3 sequences, about 55% of them singletons. Material: blood. These receptors all come from an elderly man in good health.

In regard to this clonotype: Its ends do not fully match the called genes, so a read error is possible. The chain joins TRBV5-1 to TRBJ2-7, with D possibly being TRBD1 (5 bases). Germline CDR1 and CDR2: SGHRS and YFSETQ. CDR3 length: 13 amino acids. The CDR3 DNA is TGCGCCAGCAGAGACAGCAACTCCTACGGGCAGTACTTC. Translating gives CASRDSNSYGQYF.

The CDR3 protein is CASNLGGDRATEAFF. The DNA for the CDR3 is TGTGCCAGCAACCTTGGGGGGGACAGGGCCACTGAAGCTTTCTTT. V and J are TRBV12-3 or TRBV12-4 and TRBJ1-1, with 9 bases identical to TRBD1. The CDR3 runs 15 residues. J was trimmed by 4 bases and V by 7 bases; bases with no gene match: 10.

On this clonotype itself: At one boundary the junction diverges from the germline segment, which might be a read error. This chain links TRBV7-2 with TRBJ2-7, with a possible D match to TRBD1 (6 bases). The CDR3 extends over 14 amino acids. CDR1 and CDR2 from the germline V gene are SGHTA and FQGNSA. CDR3 in amino acids: CACSRYRDNYEQYF. The CDR3 DNA is TGTGCCTGCAGCCGGTACAGGGACAACTACGAGCAGTACTTC. Full variable domain (missing parts from reference TRBV7-2 and TRBJ2-7): GAGVSQSPSNKVTEKGKDVELRCDPISGHTALYWYRQSLGQGLEFLIYFQGNSAPDKSGLPSDRFSAERTGGSVSTLTIQRTQQEDSAVYLCACSRYRDNYEQYFGPGTRLTVT.

The J gene is TRBJ1-2, the V gene TRBV7-9, with D tentatively TRBD1 (6 bases). Germline assignment: CDR1 SEHNR and CDR2 FQNEAQ (reference sequence). V lost 1 base to trimming and J lost 4 bases, with 16 bases between them. The CDR3 consists of 16 residues. The CDR3 loop is CASSLGRGTYPYGYTF. As DNA, the CDR3 is TGTGCCAGCAGCTTAGGCAGGGGCACTTACCCCTATGGCTACACCTTC.

The genes are TRBV27 and TRBJ2-7; D call uncertain. The CDR3 is 13 amino acids. CDR1 MNHEY and CDR2 SMNVEV come from the germline V gene (reference sequence). Trimming stripped 10 bases from V and 4 bases from J, with 17 bases between. The CDR3 nucleotides read TGTGCCACCCAGGACCTTATAGGGTACGAGCAGTACTTC. It yields the protein CATQDLIGYEQYF.

The sample holds one count of this clonotype. The chain links TRBV20-1 to TRBJ2-1; D possibly corresponds to TRBD1 (5 bases). This CDR3 has 14 residues. The V end lost 5 bases, the J end lost 4 bases, and 15 bases lay between the germline ends. Per the germline V gene, CDR1 is DFQATT and CDR2 is SNEGSKA (reference sequence). CDR3 region: CSAVGAENYNEQFF. The CDR3 DNA is TGCAGTGCTGTAGGGGCCGAAAATTACAATGAGCAGTTCTTC.

V and J are TRBV29-1 and TRBJ2-7; 10 nucleotides match TRBD2. CDR1 is SQVTM and CDR2 is ANQGSEA in the germline V gene. V shed 2 bases and J 1 base; nucleotides not matched to a gene: 2. The CDR3 totals 14 residues. The CDR3 protein is CSVETSGDSYEQYF. The CDR3 DNA reads TGCAGCGTTGAAACTAGCGGGGATTCCTACGAGCAGTACTTC.

At least ten counts were recorded for this clonotype. The rearrangement uses TRBV20-1 and TRBJ1-1; perhaps TRBD1 as D (5 bases). This CDR3 has 11 amino acids. Germline V gene data show CDR1 as DFQATT and CDR2 as SNEGSKA (reference sequence). Trimming took off 8 bases at V and 5 bases at J, with 12 bases between the two ends. Written as DNA, the CDR3 is TGCAGTATGAGAGGGGAGACTGAAGCTTTCTTT. Protein sequence: CSMRGETEAFF.

The chain uses TRBV6-6 and TRBJ2-5; D ambiguous. The V end was cut by 7 bases, the J end by 6 bases, with 15 bases between. This CDR3 is built from 13 residues. Germline CDR1 MNHNY, CDR2 SVGAGI (reference sequence). The CDR3 sequence is CASTVDRAKTQYF. The CDR3 coding sequence is TGTGCCAGCACCGTCGACCGGGCGAAGACCCAGTACTTC.

The chain recombines TRBV5-4 with TRBJ2-1; 9 nucleotides agree with TRBD1. The germline gives CDR1 SGHNT, CDR2 YYREEE (reference sequence). This CDR3 comprises 15 residues. V was pared by 1 base and J by 12 bases, with 11 bases of the junction left unmatched. CDR3 nucleotides: TGTGCCAGCAGCTTGTCTAGGACAGGGGCTTTAACGCAGTTCTTC. Protein: CASSLSRTGALTQFF.

The rearrangement joins TRBV3-1 to TRBJ2-6, with D unresolved. Trimming stripped 4 bases from V and 2 bases from J, with 12 bases between. The CDR3 is 16 residues long. From germline, CDR1 is LGHDT and CDR2 YNNKEL (reference sequence). CDR3 protein: CASSPGGRTGANVLTF. The CDR3, as DNA: TGTGCCAGCAGCCCCGGCGGCAGGACTGGGGCCAACGTCCTGACTTTC.

The rearrangement uses TRBV2 and TRBJ2-1; 8 nucleotides line up with TRBD2. V was clipped by 4 bases and J by 4 bases; unmatched bases: 9. Per germline, CDR1 SNHLY and CDR2 FYNNEI. The CDR3 totals 16 residues. CDR3 bases: TGTGCCAGCAGTGCCTCACTAGCGGTAGATTACAATGAGCAGTTCTTC. It encodes CASSASLAVDYNEQFF.

This chain joins TRBV12-3 or TRBV12-4 and TRBJ1-2, with D unclear. Trimming took 4 bases from V and 6 from J, leaving 12 bases between them. CDR3 length: 13 residues. The CDR3 sequence: CASSSPPGDGYTF. Written as DNA, the CDR3 is TGTGCCAGCAGTTCCCCCCCCGGGGATGGCTACACCTTC.

The chain recombines TRBV11-2 with TRBJ1-1; 8 nucleotides agree with TRBD1. V was clipped by 6 bases and J by 7 bases; unmatched bases: 10. From germline, CDR1 is SGHAT and CDR2 FQNNGV. The CDR3 length is 14 residues. The CDR3 DNA reads TGTGCCAGCAGAGCGGGCAGGGGGCAGAGTGAAGCTTTCTTT. Its translation is CASRAGRGQSEAFF.

The chain joins TRBV14 to TRBJ1-1, with 7 bases identical to TRBD1. The germline CDR1 and CDR2 sequences are SGHDN and FVKESK. V lost 5 bases to trimming and J lost 0 bases; unmatched junction nucleotides: 6. The CDR3 contains 15 residues. This CDR3 is CASSFGTDLNTEAFF. The DNA for the CDR3 is TGTGCCAGCAGCTTCGGGACAGACTTGAACACTGAAGCTTTCTTT.

This chain connects TRBV5-1 to TRBJ2-6, with unresolved D. The germline V and J ends were trimmed by 2 bases and 0 bases, with 15 bases remaining between them. Germline assignment: CDR1 SGHRS and CDR2 YFSETQ. CDR3 length: 18 residues. The CDR3 region has the DNA TGCGCCAGCAGCTTAGGGCAGGTATCATTCTCTGGGGCCAACGTCCTGACTTTC. The encoded protein is CASSLGQVSFSGANVLTF.

V and J are TRBV30 and TRBJ2-2, with TRBD2 matching 7 bases. This CDR3 has 15 amino acids. V lost 5 bases and J lost 0; bases outside the gene matches: 6. Germline CDR1 GTSNPN, CDR2 SVGIG (reference sequence). CDR3 protein: CAWRGRGPNTGELFF. As DNA, the CDR3 is TGTGCCTGGCGAGGGAGGGGCCCGAACACCGGGGAGCTGTTTTTT. Complete variable domain (other parts from reference TRBV30 and TRBJ2-2): SQTIHQWPATLVQPVGSPLSLECTVEGTSNPNLYWYRQAAGRGLQLLFYSVGIGQISSEVPQNLSASRPQDRQFILSSKKLLLSDSGFYLCAWRGRGPNTGELFFGEGSRLTVL.

The genes are TRBV6-5 and TRBJ1-1, with D hard to call. The V gene's germline CDR1 is MNHEY and CDR2 SVGAGI. V lost 2 bases to trimming and J lost 5 bases, with 9 bases between them. This CDR3 has 13 amino acids. The DNA of the CDR3 is TGTGCCAGCAGTTACGGAAATCCTACTGAAGCTTTCTTT. The encoded protein is CASSYGNPTEAFF.

Here the CDR3 DNA reads TGTGCCAGCAGTGACCGGGAGGGCACAGATACGCAGTATTTT. Protein: CASSDREGTDTQYF. V is TRBV2 and J is TRBJ2-3; 7 bases are a match to TRBD2. The ends lost 3 bases at V and 1 base at J; junction bases unmatched: 1. CDR1 and CDR2 from the germline V gene are SNHLY and FYNNEI. CDR3 length equals 14 residues.

V usage is TRBV7-2 and J usage is TRBJ2-1; TRBD2 matches at 8 bases. Germline trimming cut 0 bases from V and 9 bases from J; bases unmatched to any gene: 7. Germline CDR1 SGHTA, CDR2 FQGNSA. This CDR3 region has 15 residues. CDR3 residues: CASSLAGTGGSEQFF. The CDR3 nucleotides read TGTGCCAGCAGCTTAGCAGGGACGGGGGGGAGTGAGCAGTTCTTC. Drawing the rest from reference TRBV7-2 and TRBJ2-1, the complete variable domain is GAGVSQSPSNKVTEKGKDVELRCDPISGHTALYWYRQSLGQGLEFLIYFQGNSAPDKSGLPSDRFSAERTGGSVSTLTIQRTQQEDSAVYLCASSLAGTGGSEQFFGPGTRLTVL.

The chain links TRBV29-1 to TRBJ2-2; D not certain. The length of the CDR3 is 14 residues. Germline V CDR1 and CDR2: SQVTM, ANQGSEA. Trimming took 4 bases from V and 3 from J, leaving 12 bases between them. CDR3 residues: CSVGRRGDTGELFF. For the CDR3, the DNA is TGCAGCGTTGGAAGGCGTGGGGACACCGGGGAGCTGTTTTTT.

This clonotype is a singleton in its sample. A much larger clone lies one base from this, so it may be a read error. The rearrangement uses TRBV20-1 and TRBJ2-5; perhaps D is TRBD1 or TRBD2 (6 bases each). The end of the DNA aligns better with TRBJ2-7, so the J call may be wrong. Germline V gene sequence: CDR1 DFQATT, CDR2 SNEGSKA (reference sequence). The CDR3 is made up of 14 amino acids. The CDR3 nucleotides read TGCAGTGCAACCGGACCGGGGGCAAAGTACGAGCAGTACTTC. Translation gives CSATGPGAKYEQYF.

On this clonotype: This may come from a read error, since a much larger clone is one base off. V and J are TRBV4-2 and TRBJ1-5; D gene uncertain. The CDR3 loop spans 16 amino acids. The germline V and J ends were trimmed by 1 base and 0 bases, with 10 bases remaining between them. CDR1 LGHNA and CDR2 YNFKEQ come from the germline V gene. Written as DNA, the CDR3 is TGTGCCAGCAGCCAAGGGACGAGACTTAGCAATCAGCCCCAGCATTTT. Its translation is CASSQGTRLSNQPQHF.

The chain combines TRBV12-3 or TRBV12-4 with TRBJ1-6; no firm D call. This CDR3 has 14 amino acids. The V and J ends lost 3 bases and 7 bases respectively, with 10 bases between them. Here the CDR3 DNA reads TGTGCCAGCAGTTTGGCTGGCAGCAATTCACCCCTCCACTTT. Translation gives CASSLAGSNSPLHF.